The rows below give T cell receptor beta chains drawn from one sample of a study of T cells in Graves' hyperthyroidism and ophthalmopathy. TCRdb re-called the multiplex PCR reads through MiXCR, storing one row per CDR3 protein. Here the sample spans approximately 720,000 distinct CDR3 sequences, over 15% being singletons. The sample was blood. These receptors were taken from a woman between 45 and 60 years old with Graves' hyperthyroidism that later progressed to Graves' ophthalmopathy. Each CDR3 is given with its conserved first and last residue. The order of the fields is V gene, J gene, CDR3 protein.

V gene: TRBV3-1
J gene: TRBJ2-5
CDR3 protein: CASTPGGGGHRETQYF

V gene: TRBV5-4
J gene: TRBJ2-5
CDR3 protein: CASSFSIPGQGETQYF

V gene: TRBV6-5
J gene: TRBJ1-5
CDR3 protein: CASSYSPGGGLGQPQHF

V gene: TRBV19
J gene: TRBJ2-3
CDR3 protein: CASSSRLAGVSDTQYF

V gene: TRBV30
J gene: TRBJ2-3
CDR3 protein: CARTPQGTDTQYF

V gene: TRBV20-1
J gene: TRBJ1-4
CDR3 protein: CSARSGLEEKLFF

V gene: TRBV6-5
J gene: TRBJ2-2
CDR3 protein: CASSYFGGGYTGELFF

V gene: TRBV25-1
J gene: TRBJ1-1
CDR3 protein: CASSDSGEMNTEAFF

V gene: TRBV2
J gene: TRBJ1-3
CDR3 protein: CASSPGGSSGNTIYF

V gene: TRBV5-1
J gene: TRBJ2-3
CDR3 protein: CASSLVGRDTDTQYF

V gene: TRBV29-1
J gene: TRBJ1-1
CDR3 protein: CSIEEVLKTEAFF

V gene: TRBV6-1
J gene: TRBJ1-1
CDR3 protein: CASRDRIRNTEAFF

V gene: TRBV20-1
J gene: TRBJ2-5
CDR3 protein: CSARPLRLSGGTSETQYF

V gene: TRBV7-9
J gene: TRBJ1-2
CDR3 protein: CASSTGGLVDGYTF

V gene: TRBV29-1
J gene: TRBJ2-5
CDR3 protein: CSVALAGRPQETQYF

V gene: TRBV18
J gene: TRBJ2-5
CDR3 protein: CATAASGETQYF

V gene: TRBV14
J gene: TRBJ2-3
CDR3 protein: CASSQDRDRGSYTQYF

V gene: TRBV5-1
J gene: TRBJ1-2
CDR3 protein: CASSWAPGGYTF

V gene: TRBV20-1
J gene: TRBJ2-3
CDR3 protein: CSAKPPLGRGGLDTQYF

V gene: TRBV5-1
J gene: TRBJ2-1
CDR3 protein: CASSSAQGSYNEQFF

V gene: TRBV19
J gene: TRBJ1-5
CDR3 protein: CASSNPSSGNQPQHF

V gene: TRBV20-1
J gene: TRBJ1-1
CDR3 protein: CSASSIFTEAFF

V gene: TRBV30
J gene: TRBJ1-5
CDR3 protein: CAWSQTPGDQPQHF

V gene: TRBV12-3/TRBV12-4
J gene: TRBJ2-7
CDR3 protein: CASSLKRLERGGLYEQYF

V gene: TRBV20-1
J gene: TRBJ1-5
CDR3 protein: CSARESRGGSQPQHF

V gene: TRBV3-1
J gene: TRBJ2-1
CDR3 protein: CASSQEIAGGQFF

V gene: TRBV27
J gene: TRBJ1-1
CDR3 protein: CASSLWGGGGTEAFF

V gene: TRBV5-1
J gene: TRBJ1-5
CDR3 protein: CASSPGLLNQPQHF

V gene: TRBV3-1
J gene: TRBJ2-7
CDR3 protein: CASSHTKQGAHEQYF

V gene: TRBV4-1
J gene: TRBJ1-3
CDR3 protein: CASSLGQTSGNTIYF

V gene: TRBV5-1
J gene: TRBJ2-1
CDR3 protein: CASSPELSGAGNNEQFF

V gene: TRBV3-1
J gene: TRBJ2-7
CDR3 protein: CASSPGGSWVQYF

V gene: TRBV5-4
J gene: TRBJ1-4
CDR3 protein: CASSSGQRSEKLFF

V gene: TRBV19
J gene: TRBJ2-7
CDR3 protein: CASSHGGTNYEQYF

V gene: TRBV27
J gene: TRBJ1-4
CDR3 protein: CASSHRGRGEKLFF

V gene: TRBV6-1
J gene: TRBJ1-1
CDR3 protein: CASLGQMNTEAFF

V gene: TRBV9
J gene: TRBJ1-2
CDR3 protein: CASSVARDGVWYGYTF

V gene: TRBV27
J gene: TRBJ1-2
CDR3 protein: CASSSGQGSYYGYTF

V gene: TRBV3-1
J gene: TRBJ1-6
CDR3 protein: CASSQPLTGGNSPLHF

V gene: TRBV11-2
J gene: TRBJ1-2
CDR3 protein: CASSLDVRDGYTF

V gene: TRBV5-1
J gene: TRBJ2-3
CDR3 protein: CASSLLGVTTDTQYF